What follows is one TCR beta chain and its context. Its antigen is currently unknown. With 60 Vbeta and 13 Jbeta primers, the PCR was carried out. TCRdb's copy holds only in-frame clones and misses some; the assay was immunoSEQ multiplex PCR. This table has 190,000 or so clones, roughly four fifths appearing once. The sample belongs to a study of cytomegalovirus exposure and HLA in healthy donors. The CDR3 is made up of 13 amino acids. Looked up from germline, CDR1 is MNHNY and CDR2 is SVGAGI (reference sequence). V gave up 8 bases and J gave up 1 base, with 11 bases separating them. Study-level results: In a later analysis, specific HLA alleles were associated with 15,000 to 20,000 TCR beta sequences at a 0.05 false discovery rate. According to the study, 160 or so TCR beta chains were cytomegalovirus-associated.

The V and J genes are TRBV6-6 and TRBJ1-1, with no clear D. Sequenced sample: PBMCs. The sequence was collected from a man aged 50-59 years in good health and CMV-seronegative. The CDR3 here is CASLRVRNTEAFF. The CDR3 nucleotides read TGTGCCAGCCTTCGGGTCCGGAACACTGAAGCTTTCTTT.